The 9 T cell receptor beta chains given below trace back to one sample, sequenced in a study of CD8+CD57+ T cells in acquired aplastic anemia (dated by TCRdb to 2017 to 2018). Sequencing was performed on an Illumina HiSeq 2000. Genomic DNA was used as template for profiling of TCR beta VDJ combinations and CDR3 sequences. Using fastp trimming at Q25 and MiXCR clonotype assembly, TCRdb reanalyzed the public sequencing data and kept in-frame beta chains. Merged by CDR3 protein, the rows form single entries marked with the most common genes and DNA. Within this sample are about 150,000 distinct CDR3 sequences, with 52% of them counted one time only. The top ten clones comprise approximately 12% of the sample. The patients picked for sequencing were ones in whom flow cytometry had shown an expansion of CD8+CD57+ cells. Sequenced sample: sorted CD4+, CD8+, or CD8+CD57+ T cells (not recorded which) from PBMCs. The receptor source for this set is a human donor with aplastic anemia.

This clonotype came up many times. The V call is TRBV12-3 or TRBV12-4, the J call TRBJ1-2, with 8 positions matching TRBD1. Unmatched junction bases numbered 3, after V lost 3 bases and J lost 3 bases. The CDR3 runs to 14 residues. CDR3 sequence (DNA): TGTGCCAGCAGTTTGACAGGGGACTACTATGGCTACACCTTC. It is translated as CASSLTGDYYGYTF.

The CDR3 is CATSDLSDTQYF. DNA of the CDR3: TGTGCCACCAGTGATTTATCAGATACGCAGTATTTT. The rearrangement joins TRBV24-1 to TRBJ2-3; D is ambiguous. From germline, CDR1 is KGHDR and CDR2 SFDVKD. V dropped 1 base and J dropped 4 bases, with 2 bases sitting between them. This CDR3 comprises 12 residues.

The chain uses TRBV12-3 or TRBV12-4 and TRBJ2-3, with 14 bases aligning to TRBD2. V was pared by 8 bases and J by 7 bases, with 11 bases of the junction left unmatched. The CDR3 totals 16 residues. CDR3: CASPPGTSGRLNTQYF. The CDR3 region has the DNA TGTGCCAGCCCCCCCGGGACTAGCGGGAGACTGAATACGCAGTATTTT.

This clonotype appeared a single time. This chain joins TRBV10-3 and TRBJ2-1, with 8 bases lining up with TRBD1. Per the germline V gene, CDR1 is ENHRY and CDR2 is SYGVKD. V was clipped by 7 bases and J by 8 bases; unmatched bases: 13. This CDR3 region has 15 residues. This CDR3 reads CAIKATGEVRDEQFF. DNA of the CDR3: TGTGCCATCAAAGCGACAGGGGAGGTAAGGGATGAGCAGTTCTTC.

Of note for this clonotype: With a much larger clone just one base away, this may be a read error. The chain carries TRBV5-5 and TRBJ2-2; the D is unclear. Germline V gives CDR1 SGHKS, CDR2 YYEKEE (reference sequence). This CDR3 comprises 15 residues. V was pared by 2 bases and J by 3 bases, with 11 bases between. The CDR3 nucleotides read TGTGCCAGCAGCTTAGGGCAGCAGTACACCGGGGAGCTGTTTTTT. It encodes CASSLGQQYTGELFF.

The chain links TRBV6-1 to TRBJ1-2; D is uncertain. There are 14 residues in the CDR3. V was cut by 5 bases and J by 2 bases, with 12 bases left in between. The germline gives CDR1 MNHNS, CDR2 SASEGT. The CDR3 bases are TGTGCCAGCAGTACTAGTTCGCCCAACTATGGCTACACCTTC. This encodes CASSTSSPNYGYTF.

Notes on this clonotype: This could be a read error, since a much larger clone is one nucleotide away. This sequence joins TRBV6-5 and TRBJ2-7, with 9 bases identical to TRBD2. CDR3 size: 15 residues. The germline CDR1 and CDR2 sequences are MNHEY and SVGAGI. Here the CDR3 DNA reads TGTGCCAGCAGTTACTCGAATAGCGGGAGTTACGAGCAGTGCTTC. Amino acids: CASSYSNSGSYEQCF.

This clonotype appeared once. This chain uses TRBV20-1 with TRBJ1-1; D is possibly TRBD1 (6 bases). The CDR3 sequence is 14 residues long. Deletions cut 4 bases from V and 1 base from J, with 13 bases between. Germline values: CDR1 DFQATT, CDR2 SNEGSKA (reference sequence). CDR3 sequence reads: CSAIRGAKNTEAFF. As DNA, the CDR3 is TGCAGTGCTATAAGGGGGGCCAAGAACACTGAAGCTTTCTTT.

This chain connects TRBV19 to TRBJ2-5; D perhaps matches TRBD2 (6 bases). Trimming removed 2 bases from V and 0 bases from J, with 22 bases in between. Germline values: CDR1 LNHDA, CDR2 SQIVND (reference sequence). The CDR3 has 19 residues. The CDR3 coding sequence is TGTGCCAGTAGTATAAAGAGGTTGGGGGGACGGACGTACCAAGAGACCCAGTACTTC. This codes for CASSIKRLGGRTYQETQYF.